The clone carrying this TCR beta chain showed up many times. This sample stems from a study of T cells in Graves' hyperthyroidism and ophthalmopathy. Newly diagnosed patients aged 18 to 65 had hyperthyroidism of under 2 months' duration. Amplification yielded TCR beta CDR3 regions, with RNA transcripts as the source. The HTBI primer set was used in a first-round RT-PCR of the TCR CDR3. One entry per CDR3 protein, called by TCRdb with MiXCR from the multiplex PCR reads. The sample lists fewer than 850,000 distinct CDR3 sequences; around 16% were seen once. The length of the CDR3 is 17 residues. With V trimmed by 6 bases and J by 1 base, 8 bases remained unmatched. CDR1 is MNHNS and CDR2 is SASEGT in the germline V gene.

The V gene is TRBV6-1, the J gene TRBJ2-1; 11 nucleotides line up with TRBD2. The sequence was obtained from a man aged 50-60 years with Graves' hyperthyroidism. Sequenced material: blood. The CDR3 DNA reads TGTGCCAGCAGACCGGGAACTAGCGGGAGATCCTACAATGAGCAGTTCTTC. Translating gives CASRPGTSGRSYNEQFF.